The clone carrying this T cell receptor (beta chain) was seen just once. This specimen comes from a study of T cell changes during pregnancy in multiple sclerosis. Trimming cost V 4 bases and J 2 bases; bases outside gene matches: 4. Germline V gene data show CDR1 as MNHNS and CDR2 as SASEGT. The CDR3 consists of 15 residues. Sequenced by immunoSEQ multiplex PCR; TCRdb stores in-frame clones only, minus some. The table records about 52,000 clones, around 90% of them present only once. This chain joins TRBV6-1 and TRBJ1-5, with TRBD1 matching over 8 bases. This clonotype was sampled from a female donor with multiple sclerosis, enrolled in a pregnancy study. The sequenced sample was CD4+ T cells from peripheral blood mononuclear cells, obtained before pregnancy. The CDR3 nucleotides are TGTGCCAGCAGTGGTTCGGACAGGGGCAATCAGCCCCAGCATTTT. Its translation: CASSGSDRGNQPQHF.